This T cell receptor beta chain was captured by sequencing in a study of T cells after yellow fever vaccination. This clonotype was seen repeatedly, ten times or more. Its specificity is not known. Germline values: CDR1 SGHRS, CDR2 YFSETQ. This CDR3 has 12 amino acids. V was pared by 4 bases and J by 2 bases, with 6 bases between. MiXCR was run by TCRdb on the 5' RACE reads, yielding one entry per CDR3 protein. The data show about 340,000 distinct CDR3 sequences, approximately 4% seen once. Whole-study results and caveats: Some clonotypes were seen in both the CD4 and the CD8 compartments. These made up a small share and likely arose from convergent recombination.

The source is a man aged 18 to 29 who received the YFV17D yellow fever vaccine. The specimen comprised PBMCs, sampled 5 days after the yellow fever booster vaccination. This chain links TRBV5-1 with TRBJ1-1; no clear D. The CDR3 loop reads CASSHLNTEAFF. The CDR3 bases are TGCGCCAGCAGCCACCTAAACACTGAAGCTTTCTTT. Full variable domain (outside the CDR3, taken from reference TRBV5-1 and TRBJ1-1): KAGVTQTPRYLIKTRGQQVTLSCSPISGHRSVSWYQQTPGQGLQFLFEYFSETQRNKGNFPGRFSGRQFSNSRSEMNVSTLELGDSALYLCASSHLNTEAFFGQGTRLTVV.